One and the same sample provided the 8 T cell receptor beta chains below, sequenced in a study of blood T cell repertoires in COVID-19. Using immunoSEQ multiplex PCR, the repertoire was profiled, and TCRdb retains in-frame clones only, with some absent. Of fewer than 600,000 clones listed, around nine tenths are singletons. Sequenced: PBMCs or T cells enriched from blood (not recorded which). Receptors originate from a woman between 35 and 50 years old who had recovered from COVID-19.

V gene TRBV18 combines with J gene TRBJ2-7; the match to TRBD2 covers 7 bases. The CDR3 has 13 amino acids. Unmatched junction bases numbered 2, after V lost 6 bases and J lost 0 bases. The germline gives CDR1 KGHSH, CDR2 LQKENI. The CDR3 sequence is CASSASGSYEQYF. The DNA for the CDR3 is TGTGCCAGCTCGGCTAGCGGCTCCTACGAGCAGTACTTC.

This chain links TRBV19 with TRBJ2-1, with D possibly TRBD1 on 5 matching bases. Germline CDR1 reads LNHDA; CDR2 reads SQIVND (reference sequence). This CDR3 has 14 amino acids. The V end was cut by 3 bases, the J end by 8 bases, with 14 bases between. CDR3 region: CASSIYQGSDEQFF. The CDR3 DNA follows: TGTGCCAGTAGTATCTACCAGGGATCGGATGAGCAGTTCTTC.

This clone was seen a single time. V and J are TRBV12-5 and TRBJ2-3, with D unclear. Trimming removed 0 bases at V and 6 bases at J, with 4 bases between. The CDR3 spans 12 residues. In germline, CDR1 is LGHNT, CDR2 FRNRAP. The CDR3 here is CASGLVLDTQYF. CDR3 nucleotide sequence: TGTGCTAGTGGTTTGGTTCTTGATACGCAGTATTTT.

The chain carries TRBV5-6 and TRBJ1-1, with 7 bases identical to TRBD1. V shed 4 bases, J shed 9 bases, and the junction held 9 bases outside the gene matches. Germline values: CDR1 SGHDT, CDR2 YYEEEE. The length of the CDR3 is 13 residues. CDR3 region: CASSVGTETQAFF. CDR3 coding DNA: TGTGCCAGCAGCGTGGGGACAGAAACCCAAGCTTTCTTT.

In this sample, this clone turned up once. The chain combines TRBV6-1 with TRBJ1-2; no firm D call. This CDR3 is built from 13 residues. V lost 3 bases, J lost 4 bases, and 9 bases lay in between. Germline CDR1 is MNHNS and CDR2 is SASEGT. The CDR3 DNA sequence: TGTGCCAGCAGTGATGTGTCAGGCTATGGCTACACCTTC. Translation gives CASSDVSGYGYTF.

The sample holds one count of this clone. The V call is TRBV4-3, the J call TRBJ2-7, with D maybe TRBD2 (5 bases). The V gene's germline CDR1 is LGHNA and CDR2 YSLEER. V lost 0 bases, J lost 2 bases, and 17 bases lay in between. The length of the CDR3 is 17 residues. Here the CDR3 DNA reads TGCGCCAGCAGCCAAGATCTTCGGGGTAGCGCGGCCTACGAGCAGTACTTC. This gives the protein CASSQDLRGSAAYEQYF.

CDR3: CASSPGTVTEAFF. The CDR3 coding sequence is TGTGCCAGCAGCCCCGGGACAGTCACTGAAGCTTTCTTT. The chain recombines TRBV5-4 with TRBJ1-1, with TRBD1 identical over 7 bases. Germline assignment: CDR1 SGHNT and CDR2 YYREEE (reference sequence). This CDR3 comprises 13 residues. V trimming: 4 bases; J trimming: 4 bases; junction bases outside the gene matches: 4.

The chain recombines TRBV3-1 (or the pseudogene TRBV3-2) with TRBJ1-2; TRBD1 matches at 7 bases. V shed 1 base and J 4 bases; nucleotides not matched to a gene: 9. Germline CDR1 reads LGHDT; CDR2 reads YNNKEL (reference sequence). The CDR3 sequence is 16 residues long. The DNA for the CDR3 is TGTGCCAGCAGCCAAGCGGGTGCAAGGGGGCTCTATGGCTACACCTTC. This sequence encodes CASSQAGARGLYGYTF.